The present T cell receptor beta chain was sequenced within a study of T cells of healthy individuals. The CDR3 contains 13 residues. CDR1 and CDR2 (germline): LGHDT, YNNKEL (reference sequence). V lost 3 bases and J 9 bases, leaving 12 bases between the germline ends. TCRdb reprocessed the 5' RACE reads with MiXCR, giving one entry per CDR3 protein. This table holds about 63,000 distinct CDR3 sequences, about 17% found once. Only a few counts were recorded for this clonotype. V and J are TRBV3-1 and TRBJ2-1, with a tentative D call TRBD2 (5 bases). The sequence came from a human donor in good health. The CDR3 DNA reads TGTGCCAGCAGCCAGGGCGAGGGTACTGAGCAGTTCTTC. Its protein product is CASSQGEGTEQFF.